This T cell receptor beta chain was recorded in a study of identical twins. For this clonotype: The target antigen is unknown.

All donors were healthy Caucasians. Study results and caveats: Fewer insertions marked abundant cord blood beta clonotypes; young adult naive trended weakly, memory not at all. For monozygotic twins, models underestimated out-of-frame TCR alpha sharing.

There are 14 residues in the CDR3. Trimming removed 7 bases at V and 0 bases at J, with 14 bases between. Germline V gene lookup returns CDR1 DFQATT and CDR2 SNEGSKA (reference sequence). cDNA molecules carried unique molecular identifiers, and template switching added a universal primer site. TCRdb re-analysed the 5' RACE reads in MiXCR, keeping a single row per CDR3 protein. The sample shows roughly 1.6 million distinct CDR3 sequences, under 35% of them seen only once. J is TRBJ2-3 and V is TRBV20-1, with no clear D. The source is a newborn girl in good health. Material for sequencing was cord blood. The CDR3 bases are TGCAGTGGTTTCTCAGCACTCAGCACAGATACGCAGTATTTT. Encoded protein: CSGFSALSTDTQYF.